The clone carrying this T cell receptor beta chain was seen repeatedly, ten times or more. Antigen: not known. This CDR3 contains 13 residues. The germline gives CDR1 MNHEY, CDR2 SMNVEV (reference sequence). Trimming removed 5 bases from V and 3 bases from J; junction bases left unmatched: 4. TCR beta CDR3 sequences were amplified from RNA transcripts. The HTBI primer set drove a first-round RT-PCR of the TCR CDR3. TCRdb itself ran the multiplex PCR reads through MiXCR, one entry per CDR3 protein. The sample lists around 300,000 distinct CDR3 sequences, approximately 15% occurring once. The sample is drawn from a study of T cells in Graves' hyperthyroidism and ophthalmopathy. Study observations and caveats: A model using 13 V-J features told ophthalmopathy apart from stable hyperthyroidism.

Sequenced: blood. The origin of this receptor is a woman between 40 and 50 years old with Graves' hyperthyroidism. The chain uses TRBV27 and TRBJ2-7; 7 bases line up with TRBD2. DNA for the CDR3: TGTGCCAGCAGTCCGGGGGAGGGCTACGAGCAGTACTTC. It is translated as CASSPGEGYEQYF.